One and the same sample provided the 31 T cell receptor beta chains below, sequenced in a study of beta chain features in type 1 diabetes. All of the isolated RNA was reverse transcribed, so expressed TCRB transcripts were sequenced. Clones were read by immunoSEQ multiplex PCR, and TCRdb kept only the in-frame ones, dropping some. This table holds under 850,000 clones, around 15% found once. Study outcomes and limitations: People with Type 1 diabetes carried modestly yet significantly shorter TCRB CDR3s in all four CD4+ subsets.

Their target antigens are unknown. The sample was naive CD4+ T cells from blood. The receptors derive from a man aged 18-30 years with type 1 diabetes.

This clone has a handful of counts. V usage is TRBV25-1 and J usage is TRBJ2-3, with D uncertain. This CDR3 is built from 14 residues. Germline CDR1 MGHDK, CDR2 SYGVNS. V lost 5 bases, J lost 2 bases, and 11 bases lay in between. CDR3 sequence reads: CASSWADFTDTQYF. CDR3 sequence (DNA): TGTGCCAGCAGTTGGGCAGATTTCACAGATACGCAGTATTTT.

J is TRBJ2-2 and V is TRBV30; D is unclear. The germline CDR1 and CDR2 sequences are GTSNPN and SVGIG (reference sequence). Trimming removed 0 bases at V and 9 bases at J, with 11 bases between. The CDR3 sequence is 13 residues long. The CDR3 bases are TGTGCCTGGAGTGTAGAAGTTAACCGGGAGCTGTTTTTT. Amino acids: CAWSVEVNRELFF.

The chain combines TRBV29-1 with TRBJ1-1; no definite D call. Germline CDR1 reads SQVTM; CDR2 reads ANQGSEA. The V gene lost 6 bases and the J gene lost 6 bases, with 11 bases spanning the gap. This CDR3 is built from 11 residues. CDR3 sequence: CSVDRSAEAFF. The CDR3 DNA reads as TGCAGCGTCGACCGCTCGGCTGAAGCTTTCTTT.

In this sample, this clone turned up a few times. The gene calls are TRBV28 and TRBJ1-5; D ambiguous. The CDR3 length is 12 residues. Trimming stripped 2 bases from V and 11 bases from J, with 10 bases between. The germline V gene encodes CDR1 MDHEN and CDR2 SYDVKM. CDR3 coding DNA: TGTGCCAGCAGTTTACCTCGATCGGCCCAGCATTTT. Its translation: CASSLPRSAQHF. The variable domain in full, completed from reference TRBV28 and TRBJ1-5, reads DVKVTQSSRYLVKRTGEKVFLECVQDMDHENMFWYRQDPGLGLRLIYFSYDVKMKEKGDIPEGYSVSREKKERFSLILESASTNQTSMYLCASSLPRSAQHFGDGTRLSIL.

A remark on this clone: Other nucleotide sequences in the sample specify the same CDR3. The genes are TRBV7-9 and TRBJ1-5; 7 positions match TRBD1. J was trimmed by 2 bases and V by 4 bases; bases with no gene match: 2. The CDR3 contains 14 residues. CDR1 is SEHNR, CDR2 FQNEAQ, per germline (reference sequence). This CDR3 reads CASSSTGGNQPQHF. The CDR3 nucleotides are TGTGCCAGCAGCTCAACAGGGGGCAATCAGCCCCAGCATTTT.

This clone has a handful of counts. The gene calls are TRBV25-1 and TRBJ2-1; D tentatively reads TRBD1 or TRBD2 (6 bases each). The germline V and J ends were trimmed by 8 bases and 8 bases, with 16 bases remaining between them. Germline V gene lookup returns CDR1 MGHDK and CDR2 SYGVNS. The CDR3 has 13 amino acids. CDR3 in amino acids: CASRMGGGDEQFF. The CDR3 DNA sequence: TGTGCCAGCCGGATGGGGGGCGGAGATGAGCAGTTCTTC. The whole variable domain, remainder taken from reference TRBV25-1 and TRBJ2-1, is EADIYQTPRYLVIGTGKKITLECSQTMGHDKMYWYQQDPGMELHLIHYSYGVNSTEKGDLSSESTVSRIRTEHFPLTLESARPSHTSQYLCASRMGGGDEQFFGPGTRLTVL.

This chain links TRBV6-6 with TRBJ2-3; D call uncertain. The CDR3 is 15 residues long. V lost 0 bases and J lost 0, with 7 bases in between. The germline CDR1 and CDR2 sequences are MNHNY and SVGAGI (reference sequence). CDR3 loop: CASSYSELSTDTQYF. The CDR3 coding sequence is TGTGCCAGCAGTTACTCAGAGCTAAGCACAGATACGCAGTATTTT.

There are a few counts of this clone. The J gene is TRBJ2-2, the V gene TRBV2; no clear D gene. This CDR3 has 16 residues. V dropped 5 bases and J dropped 3 bases, with 16 bases sitting between them. From germline, CDR1 is SNHLY and CDR2 FYNNEI. CDR3 nucleotides: TGTGCCAGCAGTTCTGGGCCCAACCTCTACACCGGGGAGCTGTTTTTT. This translates into CASSSGPNLYTGELFF.

This clone has just a few counts. The same CDR3 also results from other DNA sequences found in this sample. This chain joins TRBV7-9 and TRBJ1-1; a possible D gene is TRBD1 (6 bases). With 3 bases removed from V and 5 bases from J, the gap between germline ends came to 10 bases. The CDR3 contains 13 residues. Germline V gene lookup returns CDR1 SEHNR and CDR2 FQNEAQ (reference sequence). CDR3: CASSLGGWTEAFF. The CDR3 DNA reads TGTGCCAGCAGCTTGGGGGGCTGGACTGAAGCTTTCTTT.

V and J are TRBV11-3 and TRBJ1-3; D ambiguous. This CDR3 has 15 residues. The V and J ends lost 1 base and 0 bases respectively, with 7 bases between them. The germline V gene encodes CDR1 SGHNT and CDR2 YENEEA. CDR3 sequence reads: CASSLAPDSGNTIYF. The CDR3 nucleotides read TGTGCCAGCAGCTTAGCCCCCGACTCTGGAAACACCATATATTTT.

The gene calls are TRBV6-4 and TRBJ2-7; no definite D call. Germline values: CDR1 MRHNA, CDR2 SNTAGT. There are 13 residues in the CDR3. Trimming took off 10 bases at V and 5 bases at J, with 18 bases between the two ends. CDR3 region: CAILPGRENEQYF. DNA of the CDR3: TGTGCCATCCTACCGGGCCGTGAGAACGAGCAGTACTTC.

This clone was counted between two and nine times. The V and J genes are TRBV6-5 and TRBJ2-3; 7 bases match TRBD2. The ends lost 4 bases at V and 1 base at J; junction bases unmatched: 8. This CDR3 has 16 amino acids. Germline CDR1 reads MNHEY; CDR2 reads SVGAGI. CDR3 amino acids: CASSSSGGTGTDTQYF. DNA for the CDR3: TGTGCCAGCAGTTCCTCCGGGGGGACTGGCACAGATACGCAGTATTTT.

A few counts support this clone. The gene calls are TRBV30 and TRBJ2-5; 9 positions match TRBD2. Germline trimming cut 3 bases from V and 4 bases from J; bases unmatched to any gene: 6. The CDR3 runs to 14 residues. CDR1 is GTSNPN and CDR2 is SVGIG in the germline V gene (reference sequence). The CDR3 region is CAWRRLSGGETQYF. The CDR3 coding sequence is TGTGCCTGGAGACGCCTTAGCGGGGGAGAGACCCAGTACTTC.

Written as DNA, the CDR3 is TGTGCCAGCAGTGAATTGGGTATGAACACTGAAGCTTTCTTT. It specifies CASSELGMNTEAFF. The chain carries TRBV2 and TRBJ1-1; D ambiguous. The CDR3 contains 14 residues. V dropped 2 bases and J dropped 0 bases, with 7 bases sitting between them. Germline values: CDR1 SNHLY, CDR2 FYNNEI.

The V gene is TRBV4-2, the J gene TRBJ2-5; D perhaps matches TRBD2 (6 bases). Trimming took off 3 bases at V and 5 bases at J, with 22 bases between the two ends. Germline V gene lookup returns CDR1 LGHNA and CDR2 YNFKEQ. This CDR3 is 17 amino acids long. This CDR3 is CASSQALANPLWETQYF. The CDR3 region has the DNA TGTGCCAGCAGCCAGGCCCTAGCGAATCCTCTTTGGGAGACCCAGTACTTC.

Only a few counts were recorded for this clone. J is TRBJ2-5 and V is TRBV5-1; D remains ambiguous. The CDR3 length is 16 residues. Per germline, CDR1 SGHRS and CDR2 YFSETQ. V lost 4 bases and J 5 bases, leaving 21 bases between the germline ends. The CDR3 region has the DNA TGCGCCAGCAGCCTGATCGGGCACCAAAAAGGGGAGACCCAGTACTTC. Its protein product is CASSLIGHQKGETQYF. The complete variable domain, with remaining parts taken from reference TRBV5-1 and TRBJ2-5, reads KAGVTQTPRYLIKTRGQQVTLSCSPISGHRSVSWYQQTPGQGLQFLFEYFSETQRNKGNFPGRFSGRQFSNSRSEMNVSTLELGDSALYLCASSLIGHQKGETQYFGPGTRLLVL.

J is TRBJ2-3 and V is TRBV6-6; TRBD1 might be the D (6 bases). The V end was cut by 3 bases, the J end by 5 bases, with 12 bases between. The CDR3 length is 14 residues. Germline-derived CDR1 and CDR2 are MNHNY and SVGAGI (reference sequence). The CDR3 DNA is TGTGCCAGCAGTTATACCGGACAGATAGATACGCAGTATTTT. This translates into CASSYTGQIDTQYF.

The chain joins TRBV7-2 to TRBJ2-5; no reliable D call. Germline values: CDR1 SGHTA, CDR2 FQGNSA. The CDR3 is 12 residues long. V gave up 0 bases and J gave up 2 bases, with 1 base separating them. This chain's CDR3 is CASSLAQETQYF. The CDR3 DNA is TGTGCCAGCAGCTTAGCGCAAGAGACCCAGTACTTC.

This clone came up a few times. The chain links TRBV29-1 to TRBJ1-1, with no clear D. This CDR3 region has 16 residues. The germline V and J ends were trimmed by 5 bases and 1 base, with 20 bases remaining between them. The germline CDR1 and CDR2 sequences are SQVTM and ANQGSEA. In DNA form, the CDR3 reads TGCAGCGTTCAACCAGAACGGGCTTTTTGGAACACTGAAGCTTTCTTT. Translating gives CSVQPERAFWNTEAFF.

The chain couples TRBV30 to TRBJ1-1, with a possible D match to TRBD1 (5 bases). The germline V and J ends were trimmed by 3 bases and 3 bases, with 14 bases remaining between them. The CDR3 extends over 14 amino acids. Germline assignment: CDR1 GTSNPN and CDR2 SVGIG (reference sequence). The CDR3 reads CAWSPGRAYTEAFF. CDR3 nucleotide sequence: TGTGCCTGGAGCCCGGGGCGGGCTTACACTGAAGCTTTCTTT. Full variable domain (remainder filled in from reference TRBV30 and TRBJ1-1): SQTIHQWPATLVQPVGSPLSLECTVEGTSNPNLYWYRQAAGRGLQLLFYSVGIGQISSEVPQNLSASRPQDRQFILSSKKLLLSDSGFYLCAWSPGRAYTEAFFGQGTRLTVV.

The V call is TRBV4-1, the J call TRBJ2-7, with TRBD2 matching 8 bases. The germline gives CDR1 MGHRA, CDR2 YSYEKL. The junction had 12 bases not matched to a gene; V was cut back by 4 bases and J by 4 bases. The CDR3 contains 16 residues. The DNA for the CDR3 is TGCGCCAGCAGCCCGGGAAGGGCTAGCGGGCATTACGAGCAGTACTTC. Translation: CASSPGRASGHYEQYF.

In its sample, this clone was seen a few times. V and J are TRBV5-1 and TRBJ2-1, with D possibly matching TRBD1 (6 bases). Trimming shortened V by 1 base and J by 2 bases, and 10 bases separated the two germline ends. The CDR3 spans 15 residues. Germline-derived CDR1 and CDR2 are SGHRS and YFSETQ. The CDR3 coding sequence is TGCGCCAGCAGCTTGACAGGGACGGCCTACAATGAGCAGTTCTTC. It yields the protein CASSLTGTAYNEQFF.

In this sample, this clone turned up a few times. The chain employs TRBV29-1 and TRBJ1-2; D gene uncertain. The length of the CDR3 is 14 residues. The V gene lost 3 bases and the J gene lost 3 bases, with 14 bases spanning the gap. Germline V CDR1 and CDR2: SQVTM, ANQGSEA. The chain's CDR3 is CSVDFGLRDYGYTF. The CDR3 bases are TGCAGCGTTGATTTTGGGCTTCGGGACTATGGCTACACCTTC.

This clone was counted a few times. The chain has TRBV29-1 and TRBJ1-1, with 7 bases that match TRBD1. V lost 7 bases, J lost 1 base, and 3 bases stayed unmatched. The CDR3 is 12 residues long. The V gene's germline CDR1 is SQVTM and CDR2 ANQGSEA. The CDR3 is CSGWTGNTEAFF. CDR3 in DNA: TGCAGCGGCTGGACAGGGAACACTGAAGCTTTCTTT.

This clone was counted ten times or more. Other DNA sequences in this specimen translate into the identical CDR3. The V and J genes are TRBV30 and TRBJ2-1; D might be TRBD1 or TRBD2, each matching 6 bases. Germline V CDR1 and CDR2: GTSNPN, SVGIG (reference sequence). V was pared by 0 bases and J by 10 bases, with 7 bases between. This CDR3 has 11 amino acids. CDR3: CAWSVGGEQFF. The CDR3 bases are TGTGCCTGGAGTGTAGGGGGGGAGCAGTTCTTC.

V gene TRBV23-1 combines with J gene TRBJ1-1, with D perhaps TRBD1 (6 bases). TRBV23-1 is recorded as an ORF, its role being uncertain. The length of the CDR3 is 14 residues. V was trimmed by 4 bases and J by 5 bases, leaving 14 bases between them. In DNA, the CDR3 is TGCGCCAGCAGTCGACGGACAGTTAGGACTGAAGCTTTCTTT. Amino acids: CASSRRTVRTEAFF.

This clone occurred a few times. J is TRBJ2-5 and V is TRBV5-5; 11 bases fit TRBD1. This CDR3 contains 15 residues. Germline V gene data show CDR1 as SGHKS and CDR2 as YYEKEE (reference sequence). J was trimmed by 5 bases and V by 3 bases; bases with no gene match: 6. The CDR3 sequence is CASSSTDRGPETQYF. The CDR3 DNA sequence: TGTGCCAGCAGCTCGACGGACAGGGGGCCGGAGACCCAGTACTTC.

There are a few counts of this clone. The V call is TRBV30, the J call TRBJ1-2; D not certain. V lost 2 bases and J lost 2, with 9 bases in between. The V gene's germline CDR1 is GTSNPN and CDR2 SVGIG (reference sequence). The length of the CDR3 is 13 residues. Here the CDR3 reads CAWSFGENYGYTF. The DNA for the CDR3 is TGTGCCTGGAGTTTTGGGGAAAACTATGGCTACACCTTC. Full variable domain (outside the CDR3, taken from reference TRBV30 and TRBJ1-2): SQTIHQWPATLVQPVGSPLSLECTVEGTSNPNLYWYRQAAGRGLQLLFYSVGIGQISSEVPQNLSASRPQDRQFILSSKKLLLSDSGFYLCAWSFGENYGYTFGSGTRLTVV.

This clone appeared a few times. DNA of the CDR3: TGTGCCTGGAGTCCAGGGGGCTCGGTCATTCAGTACTTC. Translation gives CAWSPGGSVIQYF. The chain joins TRBV30 to TRBJ2-4; 8 nucleotides align to TRBD1. J gave up 9 bases and V 2 bases, and 6 bases lay outside the gene matches. Per germline, CDR1 GTSNPN and CDR2 SVGIG (reference sequence). The CDR3 extends over 13 amino acids.

This chain connects TRBV7-2 to TRBJ1-1; a weak D match, TRBD1 (6 bases). The germline V and J ends were trimmed by 1 base and 1 base, with 7 bases remaining between them. In germline, CDR1 is SGHTA, CDR2 FQGNSA. The CDR3 spans 14 residues. The CDR3 region is CASSLGTANTEAFF. CDR3 nucleotides: TGTGCCAGCAGCTTAGGGACAGCGAACACTGAAGCTTTCTTT. Variable domain in full (rest from reference TRBV7-2 and TRBJ1-1): GAGVSQSPSNKVTEKGKDVELRCDPISGHTALYWYRQSLGQGLEFLIYFQGNSAPDKSGLPSDRFSAERTGGSVSTLTIQRTQQEDSAVYLCASSLGTANTEAFFGQGTRLTVV.

V is TRBV29-1 and J is TRBJ2-2; no firm D call. There are 15 residues in the CDR3. Deletions cut 4 bases from V and 6 bases from J, with 18 bases between. From germline, CDR1 is SQVTM and CDR2 ANQGSEA. CDR3 coding DNA: TGCAGCGTTGGTCATCGGTCTCGGTTTTCCGGGGAGCTGTTTTTT. Its protein is CSVGHRSRFSGELFF.